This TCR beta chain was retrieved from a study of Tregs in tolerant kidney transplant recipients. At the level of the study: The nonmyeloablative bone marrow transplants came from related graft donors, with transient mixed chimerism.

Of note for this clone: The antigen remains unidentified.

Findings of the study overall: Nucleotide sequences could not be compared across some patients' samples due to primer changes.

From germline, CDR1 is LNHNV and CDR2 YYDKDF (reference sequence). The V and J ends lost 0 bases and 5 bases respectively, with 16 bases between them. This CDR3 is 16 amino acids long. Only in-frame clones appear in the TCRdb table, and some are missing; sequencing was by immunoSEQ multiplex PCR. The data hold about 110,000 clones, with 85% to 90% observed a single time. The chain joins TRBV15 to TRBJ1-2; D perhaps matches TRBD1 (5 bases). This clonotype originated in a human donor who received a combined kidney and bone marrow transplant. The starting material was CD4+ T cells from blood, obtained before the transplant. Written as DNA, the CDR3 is TGTGCCACCAGCAGAGAATACGGAGCGCCAGGGTATGGCTACACCTTC. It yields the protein CATSREYGAPGYGYTF.